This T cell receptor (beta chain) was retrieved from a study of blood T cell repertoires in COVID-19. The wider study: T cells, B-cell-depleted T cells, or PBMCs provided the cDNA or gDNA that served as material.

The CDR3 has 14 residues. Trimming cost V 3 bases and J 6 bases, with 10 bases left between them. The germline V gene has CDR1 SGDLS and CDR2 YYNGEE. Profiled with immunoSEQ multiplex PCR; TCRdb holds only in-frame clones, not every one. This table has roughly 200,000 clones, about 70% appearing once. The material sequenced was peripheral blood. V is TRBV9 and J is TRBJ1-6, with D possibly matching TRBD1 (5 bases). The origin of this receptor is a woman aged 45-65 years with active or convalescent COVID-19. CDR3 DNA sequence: TGTGCCAGCAGCGCCAGACAGACTAATTCACCCCTCCACTTT. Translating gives CASSARQTNSPLHF.